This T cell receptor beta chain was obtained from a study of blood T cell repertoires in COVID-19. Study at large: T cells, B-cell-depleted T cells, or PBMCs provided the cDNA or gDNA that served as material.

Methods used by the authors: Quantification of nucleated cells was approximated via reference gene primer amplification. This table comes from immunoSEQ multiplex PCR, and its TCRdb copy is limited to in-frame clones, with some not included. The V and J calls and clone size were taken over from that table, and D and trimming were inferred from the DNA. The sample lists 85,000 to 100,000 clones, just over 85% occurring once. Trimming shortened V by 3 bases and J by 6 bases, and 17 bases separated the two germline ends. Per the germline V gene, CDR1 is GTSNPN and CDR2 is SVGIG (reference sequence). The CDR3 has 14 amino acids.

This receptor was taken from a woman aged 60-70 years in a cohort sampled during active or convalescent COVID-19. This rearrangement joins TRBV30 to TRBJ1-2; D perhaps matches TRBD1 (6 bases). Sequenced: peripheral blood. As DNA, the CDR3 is TGTGCCTGGAGAAAGGGGGGGCGTTTGGATGGCTACACCTTC. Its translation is CAWRKGGRLDGYTF.